Described below is a single T cell receptor (beta chain) sequence and its context. Which antigen it targets is not known. Base quality data are lacking; no much larger clone is found one base away. From each donor, a single peripheral blood sample of about 100 mL on average was drawn into heparinised tubes. A BD FACSAria II and a panel including CD45RO, CCR7, CD25, CD127, CD95 and CD27 were used to sort naive, central memory, regulatory and stem cell-like memory CD4+ T cells. Purity was above 98% for every sorted population. PBMCs were isolated immediately by Lymphoprep density gradient centrifugation and stained directly without culture. So that batch effects would be minimized, each experiment stained and sorted samples in pairs, pairing one healthy donor with one patient. The data were obtained in a study of beta chain features in type 1 diabetes (dated by TCRdb to the late 2010s). Notes on the research overall: Mean age, gender distribution, total cell number and subset yield were not different between patients and healthy donors. The study compared TCRB repertoires of sorted circulating CD4+ T cell subsets between recently diagnosed type 1 diabetes patients and matched healthy donors. Across all samples, around 100 million sorted cells were examined, and cell number per subset correlated strongly with RNA yield. Regulatory and stem cell-like memory subsets were obtained from only 8 patients and roughly eight healthy donors, while naive and central memory subsets were obtained from all 28 donors.

Results the study describes overall, beyond this receptor: Because small numbers of individuals were included in the HLA sub-analyses, any influence of HLA type on TCRB rearrangement was left unresolved. The naive, central memory and regulatory TCRB repertoires appeared to resemble one another more closely among patients than among healthy donors. A moderate but significant shortening of TCRB CDR3 length was observed in type 1 diabetes patients in all four CD4+ subsets. Shorter templates might be favored by PCR, yet because patient and control samples were amplified and corrected together, any such skew would affect both groups equally. Sequencing cDNA rather than genomic DNA could over-represent highly expressing activated cells, although activation and CD3 levels did not differ between groups. At VDJ recombination sites, type 1 diabetes patients had fewer insertions and more deleted nucleotides, which implies abnormalities in thymic rearrangement.

The CDR3 spans 15 residues, from the cysteine through the phenylalanine. Solely the CDR3 DNA is kept, with 45 bases framed from the first base. The germline V gene (reference sequence) provides CDR1 MNHEY and CDR2 SMNVEV. V has 8 bases trimmed and J has 3 bases trimmed; junction bases matching no gene number 8. The entire amount of isolated RNA was reverse transcribed using the High Capacity cDNA Reverse Transcription Kit, so the sequenced TCRB transcripts were expressed ones. Deep immunoSEQ sequencing was performed on naive, central memory and regulatory T cell samples, with an average of roughly 3.5 million total reads per sample. Sorted cells were lysed in RLT buffer and RNA was extracted with DNase-treated RNeasy Micro or Mini kits, depending on cell number. To prevent cross-contamination, every cell subset was processed on its own, while patient and healthy donor samples were processed together. The immunoSEQ multiplex PCR was used to amplify TCRB sequences from cDNA, yielding 87-bp fragments that span the CDR3 region. Amplicons were sequenced on the Illumina HiSeq platform. For the original study's pipeline: Synthetic template baselines were used to correct PCR bias computationally, reads within Hamming distance 2 were collapsed together, and singletons that could not be merged were discarded. By aligning reads against IMGT, V, D and J genes, CDR3 length, and insertions or deletions at six rearrangement sites were assigned. Within each subset, clonotype counts were normalized to the number of sorted cells before true diversity and Gini coefficients were calculated with the tcR R package. Repertoire sharing was quantified using the overlap coefficient calculated on TCRB nucleotide sequences. Out-of-frame TCRB sequences from naive cells were analyzed as a proxy for the pre-selection repertoire. TCRdb's version of the immuneACCESS table is confined to in-frame rearrangements and falls short of the full clone set. An unresolved V gene accounts for under half of the shortfall where checked; the remainder is of unknown origin. V and J calls and clone size are as listed in that table; D and trimming were resolved from the DNA. This sample is represented by approximately 200,000 clones; 9.6% of them were singletons. The ten most abundant clones make up 0.03% to 0.035% of the sample.

The TCR sequence derives from a woman between 18 and 29 years old in good health. The sample was naive CD4+ T cells from blood. The cell subset or site label here, explained by the study, means: true naive CD4+ T cells. The chain joins TRBV27 to TRBJ1-2; 11 central nucleotides agree with TRBD1. The DNA is TGTGCCAGCCGGGACAGGGGGGGCATGGACTATGGCTACACCTTC. It specifies CASRDRGGMDYGYTF.